This record covers a single T cell receptor beta chain. Its antigen is not known. The source of the sample is a study of CD8 T cells in Susac syndrome. V was clipped by 8 bases and J by 0 bases; unmatched bases: 3. This CDR3 has 14 amino acids. Per germline, CDR1 MNHEY and CDR2 SVGAGI. Study-level results: The number of individuals included in the study's TCR sequencing and HLA analysis was acknowledged as relatively small. Clonal CD8+ expansion in Susac was highest in TEMRA cells and active patients.

A quantity of 0.5 to 1 ug RNA underwent reverse transcription using random hexamers. TCRdb processed the immunoSEQ multiplex PCR reads anew with MiXCR; each CDR3 protein has one entry. The sample yields fewer than 90,000 distinct CDR3 sequences, 94% seen once. Sequencing of TCR beta drew on CD8+ and CD4+ T cells from blood. FACS enriched CD8+ TEMRA cells, while bulk CD8+ and CD4+ were negatively isolated. The source is a human donor with Susac syndrome. Sequenced sample: CD8+ T cells from PBMCs. The genes are TRBV6-5 and TRBJ2-2; 7 nucleotides match TRBD1. CDR3 region: CASGTDTNTGELFF. CDR3 DNA sequence: TGTGCCAGCGGGACAGACACGAACACCGGGGAGCTGTTTTTT.